Detailed here is one TCR beta chain. No antigen is known for it. This specimen belongs to a study of CD8 T cell repertoires and HIV-1 epitope variants. Study in general: Enriched T cells were co-cultured with equal numbers of autologous T cell-negative antigen-presenting cells.

There are 14 residues in the CDR3. CDR1 is ENHRY and CDR2 is SYGVKD in the germline V gene. Trimming pared 6 bases from V and 1 base from J, leaving 9 bases between. Survey-depth immunoSEQ sequencing covered TCR beta CDR3 regions. Generated by immunoSEQ multiplex PCR, the TCRdb table keeps only in-frame clones and is missing some. The table includes about 5,000 clones, approximately 63% detected once. The TCR comes from a male donor with HIV. Sample: cultured CD8+ T cells derived from PBMCs. This sequence joins TRBV10-3 and TRBJ2-2; possibly TRBD1 or TRBD2 for D (6 bases each). The CDR3 here is CAIRGGLNTGELFF. The CDR3 nucleotides are TGTGCCATCAGGGGGGGCCTGAACACCGGGGAGCTGTTTTTT.